The text below deals with one T cell receptor beta chain. The target antigen is unknown. TCRdb re-called the 5' RACE reads through MiXCR, storing one row per CDR3 protein. Counted here are fewer than 300,000 distinct CDR3 sequences, approximately 15% occurring once; the ten biggest clones make up roughly a fifth. This specimen belongs to a study of T-cell memory formation after mild COVID-19. Study results and caveats: Researchers report contracting CD4+ clones mostly in CM and EM, with CD8+ clones in EMRA.

CDR1 and CDR2 (germline): MNHEY, SVGAGI. The CDR3 is 14 residues long. V lost 6 bases, J lost 4 bases, and 8 bases stayed unmatched. V usage is TRBV6-5 and J usage is TRBJ2-5, with TRBD2 matching over 7 bases. This receptor was taken from a young man who had mild COVID-19 (a few samples of this study predate the infection). Cell type and time point are not known. Material for sequencing was PBMCs or a T cell subset sorted from them (not recorded which). This CDR3 reads CASSRKLAPETQYF. Written as DNA, the CDR3 is TGTGCCAGCAGCCGAAAACTAGCGCCAGAGACCCAGTACTTC.